This T cell receptor (beta chain) is from a study of control samples from healthy donors and cancer patients. V lost 8 bases and J lost 3, with 14 bases in between. This CDR3 spans 13 amino acids. Looked up from germline, CDR1 is LGHNA and CDR2 is YSLEER. Using immunoSEQ multiplex PCR, the repertoire was profiled, and TCRdb retains in-frame clones only, with some absent. The sample lists about 140,000 clones, approximately 86% seen once, with 1.7% in the top ten. The source is a man in his late teens or twenties in good health. V and J are TRBV4-3 and TRBJ2-7, with D perhaps TRBD1 (6 bases). The sample taken for sequencing was blood. CDR3 in amino acids: CASAPGHGYEQYF. The CDR3 DNA reads TGCGCCAGCGCACCGGGACACGGCTACGAGCAGTACTTC.